These 6 T cell receptor beta chains were sequenced from one sample in a study of cytomegalovirus exposure and HLA in healthy donors. A multiplex PCR was run with 60 Vbeta primers and 13 Jbeta primers. The assay was immunoSEQ multiplex PCR, and TCRdb's table has in-frame clones only and misses some. The sample shows around 40,000 clones, about 78% of them seen only once. Material for sequencing was PBMCs. Source of these receptors: a woman between 25 and 40 years old in good health and CMV-seronegative.

The rearrangement links TRBV5-4 to TRBJ2-1; 10 bases fit TRBD2. CDR3 length: 17 residues. Germline V gene data show CDR1 as SGHNT and CDR2 as YYREEE (reference sequence). With V trimmed by 1 base and J by 5 bases, 9 bases remained unmatched. CDR3 region: CASSLSTRLAGHNEQFF. CDR3 in DNA: TGTGCCAGCAGCTTGTCTACCAGACTAGCGGGTCACAATGAGCAGTTCTTC.

The chain links TRBV16 to TRBJ1-2, with D possibly matching TRBD1 (5 bases). CDR1 is KGHSY and CDR2 is FQNENV in the germline V gene. The CDR3 runs 13 residues. V lost 5 bases and J lost 0, with 7 bases in between. CDR3 nucleotides: TGTGCCAGCAGCGAGACAGCTAACTATGGCTACACCTTC. It is translated as CASSETANYGYTF.

The chain combines TRBV5-4 with TRBJ1-2, with a weak D call TRBD1 (6 bases). The germline V and J ends were trimmed by 3 bases and 4 bases, with 16 bases remaining between them. There are 15 residues in the CDR3. In germline, CDR1 is SGHNT, CDR2 YYREEE (reference sequence). The CDR3 sequence is CASSSPGVQGYGYTF. The CDR3 DNA is TGTGCCAGCAGCTCCCCTGGGGTACAGGGCTATGGCTACACCTTC.

The genes are TRBV28 and TRBJ2-7; no clear D gene. V was shortened by 8 bases and J by 0 bases, with 14 bases between the two germline ends. The CDR3 contains 14 residues. The germline gives CDR1 MDHEN, CDR2 SYDVKM. CDR3 loop: CASYSSTVSYEQYF. CDR3 sequence (DNA): TGTGCCAGCTACTCCTCGACTGTCTCCTACGAGCAGTACTTC.

The V call is TRBV28, the J call TRBJ2-7, with D maybe TRBD2 (5 bases). The CDR3 runs 16 residues. With 1 base removed from V and 0 bases from J, the gap between germline ends came to 13 bases. Germline V CDR1 and CDR2: MDHEN, SYDVKM. The CDR3 here is CASSLSSDGLSYEQYF. The CDR3 coding sequence is TGTGCCAGCAGTTTATCTTCGGACGGACTCTCCTACGAGCAGTACTTC.

The V call is TRBV7-6, the J call TRBJ1-5; no reliable D call. Between the trimmed V and J ends, which lost 8 bases and 0 bases, there was a span of 11 bases. The germline CDR1 and CDR2 sequences are SGHVS and FNYEAQ. This CDR3 is built from 14 residues. CDR3 in amino acids: CASLEGHSNQPQHF. In nucleotides, the CDR3 is TGTGCCAGCTTGGAGGGTCATAGCAATCAGCCCCAGCATTTT.